The 5 T cell receptor beta chains reported below all come from one sample, sequenced in a study of T cell responses to AZD1222 COVID-19 vaccine. Assay: immunoSEQ multiplex PCR; the TCRdb copy retains only in-frame clones and omits some. The repertoire holds some 130,000 clones, with 91% as singletons. The sample here was peripheral blood, taken 28 days after the second AZD1222 dose. These receptors were collected from an adult who received the AZD1222 COVID-19 vaccine.

This chain uses TRBV10-3 with TRBJ1-2, with unresolved D. V was trimmed by 3 bases and J by 5 bases, leaving 13 bases between them. Per the germline V gene, CDR1 is ENHRY and CDR2 is SYGVKD. This CDR3 has 14 residues. CDR3 sequence: CAISDLRAQYGYTF. The DNA for the CDR3 is TGTGCCATCAGTGATTTAAGGGCCCAGTATGGCTACACCTTC.

The rearrangement links TRBV6-2 or TRBV6-3 to TRBJ2-3; 11 bases align to TRBD1. With V trimmed by 5 bases and J by 6 bases, 7 bases remained unmatched. The CDR3 extends over 15 amino acids. Germline V gene lookup returns CDR1 MNHEY and CDR2 SVGEGT. Written as DNA, the CDR3 is TGTGCCAGCAGTCTCGGACAGGGGGCATCTGATACGCAGTATTTT. Protein product: CASSLGQGASDTQYF.

V and J are TRBV27 and TRBJ1-1; weak D call: TRBD1 (6 bases). Trimming removed 6 bases from V and 2 bases from J, with 10 bases in between. Germline CDR1 is MNHEY and CDR2 is SMNVEV (reference sequence). The length of the CDR3 is 13 residues. The CDR3, as DNA: TGTGCCAGCAGGGGGGGCAGAAACACTGAAGCTTTCTTT. Amino acid sequence: CASRGGRNTEAFF.

This chain connects TRBV19 to TRBJ2-1; D might be TRBD2 (5 bases). The CDR3 is 14 residues long. Looked up from germline, CDR1 is LNHDA and CDR2 is SQIVND (reference sequence). V was pared by 6 bases and J by 3 bases, with 12 bases between. The CDR3 here is CASRRSGVYNEQFF. The CDR3, as DNA: TGTGCCAGTAGAAGATCCGGGGTCTACAATGAGCAGTTCTTC.

The J gene is TRBJ2-1, the V gene TRBV2; 8 bases are a match to TRBD2. There are 15 residues in the CDR3. Looked up from germline, CDR1 is SNHLY and CDR2 is FYNNEI. V lost 0 bases to trimming and J lost 7 bases; unmatched junction nucleotides: 5. The CDR3 region has the DNA TGTGCCAGCAGTGAAGCGGCGACTAGCGCAAATGAGCAGTTCTTC. Its translation: CASSEAATSANEQFF.